This T cell receptor beta chain was sequenced for a study of blood T cell repertoires in COVID-19. Germline trimming cut 3 bases from V and 3 bases from J; bases unmatched to any gene: 7. This CDR3 is 17 amino acids long. Germline V gene lookup returns CDR1 SGDLS and CDR2 YYNGEE. TCRdb's copy holds only in-frame clones and misses some; the assay was immunoSEQ multiplex PCR. The profile shows approximately 45,000 clones, around 86% of them singletons. This TCR came from a human donor in a cohort sampled during active COVID-19. The chain employs TRBV9 and TRBJ2-6, with 9 positions matching TRBD2. The sample taken for sequencing was peripheral blood. In DNA, the CDR3 is TGTGCCAGCAGCGCCGTAGCGGGAGTTCTTGGGGCCAACGTCCTGACTTTC. Protein: CASSAVAGVLGANVLTF.